The sample holds one count of the clone carrying this T cell receptor (beta chain). What it recognizes is unknown. The V gene's germline CDR1 is SGHTA and CDR2 FQGNSA. This CDR3 contains 15 residues. The ends were cut back, 5 bases at V and 4 bases at J, with 17 bases in the middle. This entry comes from a study of Ad26.COV2.S vaccination and SARS-CoV-2 variants. Using immunoSEQ multiplex PCR, the repertoire was profiled, and TCRdb retains in-frame clones only, with some absent. This sample has 300,000 to 450,000 clones, with about 91% found just once. Study-wide results and caveats: From the TCR breadth and depth analyses, total T cell responses may have been underestimated. Vaccinees reportedly had broad spike-specific CD8+ and CD4+ T cell responses. Vaccine recipients surpassed placebo recipients in spike-specific TCR breadth.

The rearrangement links TRBV7-2 to TRBJ1-2; tentative D call: TRBD1 (6 bases). The source material was peripheral blood, sampled after recovery from COVID-19. This clonotype was obtained from a human donor who had recovered from COVID-19. The CDR3 spells CASSISTGDFYGYTF. The CDR3 nucleotides read TGTGCCAGCAGCATCTCGACAGGTGACTTCTATGGCTACACCTTC.